One and the same sample provided the 22 T cell receptor beta chains below, sequenced in a study of CD8+CD57+ T cells in acquired aplastic anemia. Genomic DNA, serving as template, underwent TCR beta VDJ and CDR3 profiling. TCRdb passed the reads through MiXCR, listing each CDR3 protein once. The sample has tens of thousands of distinct CDR3 sequences, 76% seen once. The sample taken for sequencing was sorted CD4+, CD8+, or CD8+CD57+ T cells (not recorded which) from PBMCs. Every receptor here comes from a human donor in good health, serving as a control.

The V call is TRBV20-1, the J call TRBJ1-4, with D maybe TRBD1 (6 bases). V lost 1 base and J 0 bases, leaving 15 bases between the germline ends. Germline CDR1 reads DFQATT; CDR2 reads SNEGSKA (reference sequence). This CDR3 is 17 amino acids long. CDR3 protein: CSARGRRTATTNEKLFF. The CDR3 coding sequence is TGCAGTGCTAGAGGGAGGAGGACAGCGACAACTAATGAAAAACTGTTTTTT.

Ten or more counts support this clonotype. The chain couples TRBV6-2 or TRBV6-3 to TRBJ2-5; 9 bases match TRBD2. Germline values: CDR1 MNHEY, CDR2 SVGEGT. The CDR3 is made up of 18 amino acids. Trimming took 0 bases from V and 0 from J; bases not matched to a gene: 8. CDR3 in DNA: TGTGCCAGCAGTTACTCGGATAATCTAGCGGGGCACCAAGAGACCCAGTACTTC. Amino acids: CASSYSDNLAGHQETQYF.

CDR3 sequence reads: CATSRDLDTEAFF. The CDR3 bases are TGTGCCACCAGCAGAGACTTGGACACTGAAGCTTTCTTT. This chain uses TRBV15 with TRBJ1-1; D is ambiguous. This CDR3 has 13 amino acids. Germline V gene data show CDR1 as LNHNV and CDR2 as YYDKDF (reference sequence). V dropped 0 bases and J dropped 3 bases, with 5 bases sitting between them. Using reference TRBV15 and TRBJ1-1 for the parts outside the CDR3, the full variable domain is DAMVIQNPRYQVTQFGKPVTLSCSQTLNHNVMYWYQQKSSQAPKLLFHYYDKDFNNEADTPDNFQSRRPNTSFCFLDIRSPGLGDTAMYLCATSRDLDTEAFFGQGTRLTVV.

The chain's CDR3 is CAWNPGTGSYEQYF. The CDR3 bases are TGTGCCTGGAATCCCGGGACAGGGTCCTACGAGCAGTACTTC. V gene TRBV25-1 combines with J gene TRBJ2-7; 9 positions match TRBD1. The V and J ends lost 11 bases and 1 base, in that order; junction bases with no gene match: 9. The CDR3 consists of 14 residues. Germline V gene data show CDR1 as MGHDK and CDR2 as SYGVNS.

V is TRBV19 and J is TRBJ1-4, with 8 positions matching TRBD1. V dropped 3 bases and J dropped 4; count of bases not matched to a gene: 4. This CDR3 region has 15 residues. Germline loops: CDR1 LNHDA, CDR2 SQIVND (reference sequence). The CDR3 here is CASSISTGVNEKLFF. CDR3 DNA sequence: TGTGCCAGTAGTATCTCGACAGGGGTTAATGAAAAACTGTTTTTT.

By proportion, this clonotype is medium-sized. V usage is TRBV30 and J usage is TRBJ2-1; D ambiguous. V was trimmed by 0 bases and J by 6 bases, leaving 9 bases between them. The CDR3 has 13 amino acids. From germline, CDR1 is GTSNPN and CDR2 SVGIG (reference sequence). CDR3: CAWSVLETNEQFF. CDR3 DNA: TGTGCCTGGAGTGTACTCGAAACCAATGAGCAGTTCTTC.

This chain links TRBV7-8 with TRBJ2-5; D is unresolved. Germline values: CDR1 SGHVS, CDR2 FQNEAQ. Trimming left V 1 base short and J 3 bases short, with 9 bases between. The CDR3 consists of 14 residues. CDR3 bases: TGTGCCAGCAGCTTAGGCGGTAGAGAAGAGACCCAGTACTTC. Amino acids: CASSLGGREETQYF.

This sequence joins TRBV7-6 and TRBJ2-1; D may be TRBD1 (6 bases). CDR1 and CDR2 (germline): SGHVS, FNYEAQ. This CDR3 comprises 13 residues. The germline V and J ends were trimmed by 6 bases and 10 bases, with 16 bases remaining between them. CDR3 residues: CASSNTQGGEQFF. Here the CDR3 DNA reads TGTGCCAGCAGTAATACCCAAGGGGGAGAGCAGTTCTTC.

The rearrangement uses TRBV19 and TRBJ1-1, with unresolved D. The CDR3 is made up of 14 amino acids. The V gene lost 1 base and the J gene lost 1 base, with 7 bases spanning the gap. In germline, CDR1 is LNHDA, CDR2 SQIVND (reference sequence). DNA of the CDR3: TGTGCCAGTAGTATAGGGGCAGGGAACACTGAAGCTTTCTTT. It encodes CASSIGAGNTEAFF.

The chain has TRBV9 and TRBJ2-5, with 7 nucleotides matching TRBD2. V trimming: 0 bases; J trimming: 1 base; junction bases outside the gene matches: 3. From germline, CDR1 is SGDLS and CDR2 YYNGEE. The CDR3 loop spans 15 amino acids. As DNA, the CDR3 is TGTGCCAGCAGCGTAGCGGGGGGACTCCAAGAGACCCAGTACTTC. Translation: CASSVAGGLQETQYF.

Worth noting for this clonotype: One end of the junction varies from germline; a read error may be responsible. The rearrangement joins TRBV10-3 to TRBJ2-3, with TRBD2 matching 10 bases. The length of the CDR3 is 16 residues. Germline-derived CDR1 and CDR2 are ENHRY and SYGVKD. CDR3 sequence reads: CAISPSFSGGKDAQYF. The CDR3 nucleotides read TGTGCCATCAGCCCGAGCTTTAGCGGGGGGAAAGATGCGCAGTATTTT.

This chain uses TRBV11-1 with TRBJ1-3; D gene uncertain. The germline V gene has CDR1 SGHAT and CDR2 FQDESV (reference sequence). Trimming removed 5 bases at V and 3 bases at J, with 17 bases between. This CDR3 region has 16 residues. CDR3 nucleotides: TGTGCCAGCAGCCCCACGTCCGTCGCGGGTGGAAACACCATATATTTT. Encoded protein: CASSPTSVAGGNTIYF.

The chain carries TRBV10-3 and TRBJ1-6; no definite D call. This CDR3 has 18 residues. The V gene lost 0 bases and the J gene lost 6 bases, with 18 bases spanning the gap. Germline CDR1 is ENHRY and CDR2 is SYGVKD. CDR3: CAISESGATSSGNSPLHF. DNA for the CDR3: TGTGCCATCAGTGAGTCTGGTGCGACCAGCTCGGGTAATTCACCCCTCCACTTT.

The CDR3 reads CASSVLQDTEAFF. CDR3 sequence (DNA): TGTGCCAGCAGCGTTCTCCAGGACACTGAAGCTTTCTTT. This sequence joins TRBV7-2 and TRBJ1-1; D uncertain. Germline CDR1 is SGHTA and CDR2 is FQGNSA. V lost 5 bases to trimming and J lost 3 bases, with 10 bases between them. This CDR3 is built from 13 residues. The entire variable domain, with the rest obtained from reference TRBV7-2 and TRBJ1-1, is as follows: GAGVSQSPSNKVTEKGKDVELRCDPISGHTALYWYRQSLGQGLEFLIYFQGNSAPDKSGLPSDRFSAERTGGSVSTLTIQRTQQEDSAVYLCASSVLQDTEAFFGQGTRLTVV.

The chain combines TRBV15 with TRBJ1-4; D is perhaps TRBD1 (5 bases). Germline CDR1 and CDR2: LNHNV and YYDKDF (reference sequence). The CDR3 is 16 residues long. The germline V and J ends were trimmed by 0 bases and 7 bases, with 15 bases remaining between them. The CDR3, as DNA: TGTGCCACCAGCAGAGATGTAGGGGTTGTTGGTGAAAAACTGTTTTTT. This translates into CATSRDVGVVGEKLFF.

This clonotype was observed a few times. The rearrangement uses TRBV7-3 and TRBJ2-7; TRBD1 aligns across 8 bases. V gave up 5 bases and J gave up 3 bases; unmatched junction bases: 3. The length of the CDR3 is 13 residues. The V gene's germline CDR1 is SGHTA and CDR2 FQGTGA. CDR3 residues: CASSPGTGYEQYF. CDR3 nucleotides: TGTGCCAGCAGCCCCGGGACAGGCTACGAGCAGTACTTC.

In DNA form, the CDR3 reads TGTGCCAGCAGTGCCACAGGGTCGGGTATCCAGTACTTC. Translated: CASSATGSGIQYF. The V gene is TRBV6-1, the J gene TRBJ2-5; D is possibly TRBD1 (6 bases). Germline values: CDR1 MNHNS, CDR2 SASEGT. Trimming removed 4 bases from V and 10 bases from J, with 16 bases in between. CDR3 length: 13 residues.

This chain joins TRBV20-1 and TRBJ2-1; D perhaps matches TRBD1 (5 bases). The germline V gene has CDR1 DFQATT and CDR2 SNEGSKA (reference sequence). The CDR3 consists of 11 residues. Deletions cut 3 bases from V and 10 bases from J, with 10 bases between. In DNA form, the CDR3 reads TGCAGTGCTAGGGGGCTTGGGGAGCAGTTCTTC. Protein product: CSARGLGEQFF.

This chain connects TRBV25-1 to TRBJ1-4, with D unclear. The V gene lost 5 bases and the J gene lost 2 bases, with 9 bases spanning the gap. The CDR3 covers 14 residues. Germline V lookup: CDR1 MGHDK, CDR2 SYGVNS. CDR3 nucleotide sequence: TGTGCCAGCAGTCAGGTGCACACTAATGAAAAACTGTTTTTT. Its translation is CASSQVHTNEKLFF.

The chain uses TRBV25-1 and TRBJ1-5, with 7 positions matching TRBD1. V shed 2 bases, J shed 6 bases, and the junction held 4 bases outside the gene matches. The CDR3 loop spans 14 amino acids. Germline-derived CDR1 and CDR2 are MGHDK and SYGVNS. The CDR3 bases are TGTGCCAGCAGTGAAACAGGGGCGGGTCAGCCCCAGCATTTT. The encoded protein is CASSETGAGQPQHF.

V gene TRBV10-2 combines with J gene TRBJ1-6; TRBD1 aligns across 11 bases. The CDR3 is made up of 14 amino acids. Germline loops: CDR1 WSHSY, CDR2 SAAADI. The V segment lost 6 bases and the J segment 10 bases; nucleotides outside the gene matches: 5. CDR3 protein: CASSQGQGGSPLHF. As DNA, the CDR3 is TGCGCCAGCAGCCAGGGACAGGGGGGATCACCCCTCCACTTT.

The CDR3 sequence is CASTGSDYGYTF. Here the CDR3 DNA reads TGTGCCAGTACAGGGAGTGACTATGGCTACACCTTC. This chain connects TRBV10-3 to TRBJ1-2; D might be TRBD1 (6 bases). V was pared by 10 bases and J by 3 bases, with 12 bases between. Germline lookup yields CDR1 ENHRY and CDR2 SYGVKD. This CDR3 comprises 12 residues.